One and the same sample provided the 24 T cell receptor beta chains below, sequenced in a study of patients and donors after allogeneic stem cell transplantation. MiXCR, applied by TCRdb to the RT-PCR reads, yields one record per CDR3 protein. The profile shows under 200,000 distinct CDR3 sequences, around 28% of them singletons. The sequencing sample was made of blood, either unsorted or a sorted T cell fraction (not recorded which). The receptors come from a human donor who was either an allogeneic HSCT recipient or a stem cell or donor lymphocyte infusion donor (not recorded which). It is not recorded whose cells these are; they may come from a transplant donor.

This sequence joins TRBV6-5 and TRBJ2-1; TRBD2 matches 7 bases. CDR1 and CDR2 (germline): MNHEY, SVGAGI. The CDR3 consists of 14 residues. The trim removed 9 bases at V and 9 bases at J, leaving 14 bases unmatched. The CDR3 DNA reads TGTGCCAGAGCAGAACTAGCGACACGGGGTGAGCAGTTCTTC. Its protein is CARAELATRGEQFF.

The chain is built from TRBV30 and TRBJ2-1, with D hard to call. Trimming stripped 4 bases from V and 0 bases from J, with 19 bases between. Germline CDR1 reads GTSNPN; CDR2 reads SVGIG (reference sequence). This CDR3 region has 17 residues. The DNA of the CDR3 is TGTGCCTGGAAGGTTCGCGGCTCTACCAGCTCCTACAATGAGCAGTTCTTC. Protein sequence: CAWKVRGSTSSYNEQFF.

This clonotype was seen a handful of times. V and J are TRBV28 and TRBJ2-7; D call uncertain. Germline CDR1 and CDR2: MDHEN and SYDVKM. Trimming shortened V by 3 bases and J by 7 bases, and 16 bases separated the two germline ends. This CDR3 comprises 14 residues. The CDR3 region is CASSLRGTLREQYF. The CDR3 nucleotides read TGTGCCAGCAGTTTGAGAGGCACCCTGCGGGAGCAGTACTTC.

This clonotype occurred many times. V usage is TRBV7-2 and J usage is TRBJ1-2, with D possibly being TRBD1 (6 bases). Deletions cut 5 bases from V and 2 bases from J, with 9 bases between. Germline loops: CDR1 SGHTA, CDR2 FQGNSA. This CDR3 spans 13 amino acids. DNA for the CDR3: TGTGCCAGCAGCCCGGACAGCAACTATGGCTACACCTTC. Its protein product is CASSPDSNYGYTF.

This clonotype was counted a few times. This chain joins TRBV12-3 or TRBV12-4 and TRBJ1-1, with 7 bases lining up with TRBD1. V dropped 6 bases and J dropped 4; count of bases not matched to a gene: 8. This CDR3 region has 14 residues. The CDR3 protein is CASRLRQGTTEAFF. The CDR3 nucleotides read TGTGCCAGCAGACTTCGACAGGGAACCACTGAAGCTTTCTTT.

The gene calls are TRBV6-5 and TRBJ2-4, with D possibly matching TRBD1 (5 bases). Trimming took 2 bases from V and 0 from J, leaving 20 bases between them. This CDR3 is built from 19 residues. CDR1 and CDR2 (germline): MNHEY, SVGAGI. The CDR3 protein is CASSYRSKDSALAKNIQYF. The CDR3 DNA reads as TGTGCCAGCAGTTACAGGTCTAAAGACAGCGCTTTAGCCAAAAACATTCAGTACTTC.

This clonotype was seen only a few times. The chain links TRBV6-2 or TRBV6-3 to TRBJ1-2; D is uncertain. The V gene lost 8 bases and the J gene lost 3 bases, with 10 bases spanning the gap. Germline CDR1 MNHEY, CDR2 SVGEGT. CDR3 size: 12 residues. The CDR3 is CASSATYYGYTF. The CDR3 DNA is TGTGCCAGCTCCGCCACCTACTATGGCTACACCTTC.

This clonotype appeared a few times. V is TRBV4-2 and J is TRBJ2-3, with D unresolved. Deletions cut 1 base from V and 4 bases from J, with 12 bases between. Germline V lookup: CDR1 LGHNA, CDR2 YNFKEQ. The CDR3 length is 15 residues. The CDR3 here is CASSQGQPGADTQYF. In nucleotides, the CDR3 is TGTGCCAGCAGCCAAGGGCAACCTGGGGCAGATACGCAGTATTTT.

The chain uses TRBV28 and TRBJ2-7, with D uncertain. Trimming removed 7 bases at V and 9 bases at J, with 19 bases between. Germline lookup yields CDR1 MDHEN and CDR2 SYDVKM. The CDR3 loop spans 13 amino acids. The CDR3 spells CASTPGPPFGQYF. Here the CDR3 DNA reads TGTGCCAGCACCCCCGGGCCTCCGTTCGGGCAGTACTTC.

This clonotype has a handful of counts. The chain is built from TRBV28 and TRBJ2-7, with D perhaps matching TRBD2 (5 bases). Germline V CDR1 and CDR2: MDHEN, SYDVKM. Trimming removed 7 bases from V and 5 bases from J, with 21 bases in between. The CDR3 extends over 15 amino acids. The CDR3: CASKPAGDRSHEQYF. The CDR3 bases are TGTGCCAGCAAACCGGCCGGGGATCGATCGCACGAGCAGTACTTC.

The chain carries TRBV6-1 and TRBJ1-5; D call uncertain. CDR3 length equals 14 residues. The germline V gene encodes CDR1 MNHNS and CDR2 SASEGT. V lost 2 bases and J 6 bases, leaving 11 bases between the germline ends. For the CDR3, the DNA is TGTGCCAGCAGTGAATGGCCCCCCGGTCAGCCCCAGCATTTT. Protein sequence: CASSEWPPGQPQHF.

The CDR3 DNA follows: TGCGCCAGCAGCTGGATGGACCCAACTAATGAAAAACTGTTTTTT. Residues: CASSWMDPTNEKLFF. The rearrangement uses TRBV5-1 and TRBJ1-4; D uncertain. The CDR3 has 15 amino acids. From germline, CDR1 is SGHRS and CDR2 YFSETQ. The germline V and J ends were trimmed by 3 bases and 0 bases, with 9 bases remaining between them.

The J gene is TRBJ1-2, the V gene TRBV18; D is unresolved. V gave up 8 bases and J gave up 8 bases, with 12 bases separating them. The germline V gene has CDR1 KGHSH and CDR2 LQKENI. CDR3 length: 11 amino acids. The CDR3 loop reads CASTPGGGYTF. As DNA, the CDR3 is TGTGCCAGCACCCCGGGAGGCGGCTACACCTTC.

The V call is TRBV11-3, the J call TRBJ2-1; D is possibly TRBD1 or TRBD2 (6 bases each). V was cut by 1 base and J by 5 bases, with 9 bases left in between. The CDR3 spans 14 residues. The germline V gene has CDR1 SGHNT and CDR2 YENEEA. CDR3 amino acids: CASSLGGANNEQFF. The CDR3 coding sequence is TGTGCCAGCAGCTTAGGGGGGGCAAACAATGAGCAGTTCTTC.

This clonotype was detected a few times. This chain joins TRBV28 and TRBJ1-4; D remains ambiguous. V lost 6 bases and J 0 bases, leaving 5 bases between the germline ends. Germline CDR1 MDHEN, CDR2 SYDVKM. This CDR3 comprises 13 residues. Written as DNA, the CDR3 is TGTGCCAGCAGGCCCCCAACTAATGAAAAACTGTTTTTT. Translation gives CASRPPTNEKLFF. Full variable domain (missing parts from reference TRBV28 and TRBJ1-4): DVKVTQSSRYLVKRTGEKVFLECVQDMDHENMFWYRQDPGLGLRLIYFSYDVKMKEKGDIPEGYSVSREKKERFSLILESASTNQTSMYLCASRPPTNEKLFFGSGTQLSVL.

The sample holds a few counts of this clonotype. The chain links TRBV12-3 or TRBV12-4 to TRBJ2-7, with 7 nucleotides matching TRBD1. After removal of 1 base from V and 2 bases from J, the junction contained 5 bases not matched to a gene. There are 15 residues in the CDR3. This CDR3 is CASSLDTGAAYEQYF. The CDR3 DNA follows: TGTGCCAGCAGTTTAGACACAGGGGCGGCCTACGAGCAGTACTTC.

This chain connects TRBV6-2 or TRBV6-3 to TRBJ2-4; D is ambiguous. Germline loops: CDR1 MNHEY, CDR2 SVGEGT. The CDR3 spans 15 residues. V lost 2 bases, J lost 0 bases, and 8 bases lay in between. CDR3: CASSYGRLAKNIQYF. The CDR3 DNA follows: TGTGCCAGCAGTTACGGCAGACTAGCCAAAAACATTCAGTACTTC.

J is TRBJ1-1 and V is TRBV12-3 or TRBV12-4, with D unclear. Trimming removed 4 bases from V and 10 bases from J, with 16 bases in between. This CDR3 contains 13 residues. CDR3 nucleotide sequence: TGTGCCAGCAGTTCTGGTCTGTTAGAAGGAGCTTTCTTT. It specifies CASSSGLLEGAFF.

This clonotype has ten or more counts. The chain carries TRBV20-1 and TRBJ1-4; D gene ambiguous. The CDR3 is 16 amino acids. Deletions cut 0 bases from V and 0 bases from J, with 11 bases between. Germline loops: CDR1 DFQATT, CDR2 SNEGSKA (reference sequence). CDR3 amino acids: CSARDYSGATNEKLFF. CDR3 nucleotide sequence: TGCAGTGCTAGAGATTATTCTGGGGCAACTAATGAAAAACTGTTTTTT.

This clonotype has only a few counts. The chain combines TRBV6-5 with TRBJ2-5; tentative D call: TRBD1 (5 bases). From germline, CDR1 is MNHEY and CDR2 SVGAGI. This CDR3 region has 13 residues. Trimming stripped 3 bases from V and 5 bases from J, with 10 bases between. This CDR3 reads CASSYKGKETQYF. CDR3 bases: TGTGCCAGCAGTTATAAGGGGAAGGAGACCCAGTACTTC.

This clonotype was detected only once. The chain couples TRBV7-9 to TRBJ2-7; tentatively, D is TRBD1 or TRBD2 (6 bases each). CDR1 and CDR2 (germline): SEHNR, FQNEAQ (reference sequence). Trimming stripped 5 bases from V and 7 bases from J, with 18 bases between. The CDR3 is made up of 14 amino acids. The CDR3 nucleotides are TGTGCCAGCAGCCCGCGGGACACCCTCATGGAGCAGTACTTC. This encodes CASSPRDTLMEQYF.

The chain is built from TRBV4-3 and TRBJ2-5, with TRBD2 as a possible D gene (5 bases). Germline assignment: CDR1 LGHNA and CDR2 YSLEER. The CDR3 sequence is 14 residues long. V shed 2 bases and J shed 5 bases, with 12 bases lying between them. CDR3 bases: TGCGCCAGCAGCCAACCCGGGATGGCGGAGACCCAGTACTTC. Translation: CASSQPGMAETQYF.

CDR3 in amino acids: CAISESGTGGYNEQFF. CDR3 bases: TGTGCCATCAGTGAGTCGGGGACGGGAGGGTACAATGAGCAGTTCTTC. The rearrangement joins TRBV10-3 to TRBJ2-1; TRBD2 matches at 8 bases. Germline V gene data show CDR1 as ENHRY and CDR2 as SYGVKD. The CDR3 has 16 amino acids. J gave up 4 bases and V 0 bases, and 5 bases lay outside the gene matches.

This clonotype showed up many times. The chain is built from TRBV20-1 and TRBJ1-5; 9 bases line up with TRBD1. This CDR3 is 14 amino acids long. The junction had 6 bases not matched to a gene; V was cut back by 6 bases and J by 3 bases. From germline, CDR1 is DFQATT and CDR2 SNEGSKA (reference sequence). The CDR3 coding sequence is TGCAGTGCCCTCGACAGGGGGAACAATCAGCCCCAGCATTTT. Its protein product is CSALDRGNNQPQHF.